What follows are 24 T cell receptor beta chains derived from one specimen sequenced in a study of T cell responses to AZD1222 COVID-19 vaccine. Clones were read by immunoSEQ multiplex PCR, and TCRdb kept only the in-frame ones, dropping some. Of fewer than 200,000 clones in the sample, 70% to 90% were seen once. Sequencing was performed on peripheral blood, taken on day 0 of AZD1222 vaccination. Receptors originate from an adult in good health.

The CDR3 loop reads CASSDRDQPQHF. Written as DNA, the CDR3 is TGTGCCAGCAGTGACAGGGACCAGCCCCAGCATTTT. The rearrangement links TRBV6-1 to TRBJ1-5; D perhaps matches TRBD1 (5 bases). The CDR3 totals 12 residues. Trimming removed 3 bases from V and 7 bases from J, with 7 bases in between. The germline CDR1 and CDR2 sequences are MNHNS and SASEGT.

The rearrangement uses TRBV21-1 and TRBJ1-6; TRBD1 was called by the table and not checked on the DNA. TRBV21-1 is a known pseudogene. CDR3 length: 15 amino acids. Written as DNA, the CDR3 is TGTGCCAGCAGCAAACGGGCGGACACGAGTTCACCCCTCCACTTT. Its protein product is CASSKRADTSSPLHF.

The rearrangement uses TRBV12-3 or TRBV12-4 and TRBJ2-3; D uncertain. The CDR3 length is 11 residues. V lost 3 bases, J lost 5 bases, and 3 bases lay in between. The CDR3 loop is CASSFVDTQYF. As DNA, the CDR3 is TGTGCCAGCAGTTTCGTAGATACGCAGTATTTT.

The rearrangement uses TRBV10-3 and TRBJ2-7; unclear D gene. This CDR3 is built from 16 residues. The germline V and J ends were trimmed by 10 bases and 5 bases, with 27 bases remaining between them. Looked up from germline, CDR1 is ENHRY and CDR2 is SYGVKD. CDR3 in DNA: TGTGCCACCGGTGCCCCCGGCCCCCTGAAACACAACGAGCAGTACTTC. This encodes CATGAPGPLKHNEQYF.

This sequence joins TRBV4-1 and TRBJ2-1; the match to TRBD2 covers 10 bases. This CDR3 is 15 amino acids long. Per the germline V gene, CDR1 is MGHRA and CDR2 is YSYEKL. V dropped 4 bases and J dropped 4; count of bases not matched to a gene: 4. CDR3 coding DNA: TGCGCCAGCAGCCTTCGACTAGCGGGTTACAATGAGCAGTTCTTC. This encodes CASSLRLAGYNEQFF.

CDR3 nucleotides: TGCGCCAGCAGCTTGCTCGGCTCCGGGGGGGGCATGGTGGATACGCAGTATTTT. Its translation: CASSLLGSGGGMVDTQYF. The rearrangement uses TRBV5-1 and TRBJ2-3; 8 nucleotides match TRBD2. The CDR3 runs to 18 residues. Germline CDR1 and CDR2: SGHRS and YFSETQ. V was pared by 1 base and J by 6 bases, with 16 bases of the junction left unmatched. The variable domain in full, completed from reference TRBV5-1 and TRBJ2-3, reads KAGVTQTPRYLIKTRGQQVTLSCSPISGHRSVSWYQQTPGQGLQFLFEYFSETQRNKGNFPGRFSGRQFSNSRSEMNVSTLELGDSALYLCASSLLGSGGGMVDTQYFGPGTRLTVL.

The chain carries TRBV11-2 and TRBJ2-1; 8 bases match TRBD2. CDR1 SGHAT and CDR2 FQNNGV come from the germline V gene. Unmatched junction bases numbered 11, after V lost 0 bases and J lost 7 bases. This CDR3 region has 17 residues. The CDR3 loop reads CASSLDRTGTRVNEQFF. CDR3 nucleotides: TGTGCCAGCAGCTTAGATCGGACCGGGACTAGGGTGAATGAGCAGTTCTTC.

CDR3 coding DNA: TGTGCCAGCAGCCCCGGGACAGGGGGTTTTCAGCCCCAGCATTTT. This gives the protein CASSPGTGGFQPQHF. This chain links TRBV7-8 with TRBJ1-5; the match to TRBD1 covers 11 bases. Looked up from germline, CDR1 is SGHVS and CDR2 is FQNEAQ. There are 15 residues in the CDR3. The V gene end was trimmed by 5 bases and the J gene end by 6 bases; junction bases not matched to a gene: 6. Supplemented by reference TRBV7-8 and TRBJ1-5, the full variable domain reads GAGVSQSPRYKVAKRGQDVALRCDPISGHVSLFWYQQALGQGPEFLTYFQNEAQLDKSGLPSDRFFAERPEGSVSTLKIQRTQQEDSAVYLCASSPGTGGFQPQHFGDGTRLSIL.

This chain links TRBV9 with TRBJ1-1; D remains unclear. CDR3 length equals 14 residues. Trimming took 0 bases from V and 5 from J, leaving 11 bases between them. Germline V gene data show CDR1 as SGDLS and CDR2 as YYNGEE. The CDR3 bases are TGTGCCAGCAGCGTAGCGACTGTTACGACTGAAGCTTTCTTT. Its translation: CASSVATVTTEAFF.

This clone was counted once. The V call is TRBV6-2 or TRBV6-3, the J call TRBJ2-7; TRBD2 aligns across 7 bases. After removal of 6 bases from V and 2 bases from J, the junction contained 7 bases not matched to a gene. This CDR3 is built from 14 residues. Germline CDR1 is MNHEY and CDR2 is SVGEGT. The CDR3 sequence: CASSPGTNTYEQYF. The CDR3 DNA sequence: TGTGCCAGCAGCCCCGGGACTAACACCTACGAGCAGTACTTC.

The chain links TRBV4-1 to TRBJ1-2; no reliable D call. Trimming shortened V by 1 base and J by 2 bases, and 8 bases separated the two germline ends. Germline CDR1 MGHRA, CDR2 YSYEKL. The CDR3 consists of 14 residues. The CDR3 loop is CASSQAGSNYGYTF. CDR3 DNA: TGCGCCAGCAGCCAAGCCGGCAGCAACTATGGCTACACCTTC.

The chain carries TRBV7-3 and TRBJ2-3, with D perhaps TRBD1 (6 bases). The CDR3 is made up of 15 amino acids. V lost 1 base and J 3 bases, leaving 11 bases between the germline ends. Germline assignment: CDR1 SGHTA and CDR2 FQGTGA. DNA for the CDR3: TGTGCCAGCAGCTTAAACACAGGGTATACAGATACGCAGTATTTT. Protein sequence: CASSLNTGYTDTQYF. The entire variable domain, with the rest obtained from reference TRBV7-3 and TRBJ2-3, is as follows: GAGVSQTPSNKVTEKGKYVELRCDPISGHTALYWYRQSLGQGPEFLIYFQGTGAADDSGLPNDRFFAVRPEGSVSTLKIQRTERGDSAVYLCASSLNTGYTDTQYFGPGTRLTVL.

The V and J genes are TRBV6-6 and TRBJ1-2; D is possibly TRBD1 (5 bases). Germline CDR1 and CDR2: MNHNY and SVGAGI (reference sequence). The CDR3 totals 14 residues. V lost 2 bases, J lost 6 bases, and 13 bases lay in between. CDR3 loop: CASSYVQAGNGYTF. The CDR3 DNA is TGTGCCAGCAGTTACGTACAGGCCGGGAATGGCTACACCTTC.

The chain uses TRBV19 and TRBJ2-6; D gene uncertain. Germline CDR1 is LNHDA and CDR2 is SQIVND (reference sequence). V was cut by 6 bases and J by 0 bases, with 9 bases left in between. The CDR3 extends over 15 amino acids. In nucleotides, the CDR3 is TGTGCCAGTAGGGCTTTACACTCTGGGGCCAACGTCCTGACTTTC. The encoded protein is CASRALHSGANVLTF. The variable domain in full, with the rest retrieved from reference TRBV19 and TRBJ2-6, is DGGITQSPKYLFRKEGQNVTLSCEQNLNHDAMYWYRQDPGQGLRLIYYSQIVNDFQKGDIAEGYSVSREKKESFPLTVTSAQKNPTAFYLCASRALHSGANVLTFGAGSRLTVL.

This sequence joins TRBV4-3 and TRBJ2-7; possible D gene TRBD1, 5 bases. The V and J ends lost 0 bases and 1 base respectively, with 7 bases between them. CDR1 and CDR2 (germline): LGHNA, YSLEER. This CDR3 is 14 amino acids long. This CDR3 reads CASSQDQGSYEQYF. CDR3 bases: TGCGCCAGCAGCCAAGATCAGGGTTCCTACGAGCAGTACTTC.

This clone was found once. This sequence joins TRBV18 and TRBJ2-6, with 8 positions matching TRBD1. The CDR3 length is 17 residues. Germline V gene lookup returns CDR1 KGHSH and CDR2 LQKENI. Unmatched junction bases numbered 4, after V lost 3 bases and J lost 0 bases. The CDR3 reads CASSPGTGVSGANVLTF. DNA for the CDR3: TGTGCCAGCTCACCCGGGACAGGCGTCTCTGGGGCCAACGTCCTGACTTTC. The whole variable domain, remainder taken from reference TRBV18 and TRBJ2-6, is NAGVMQNPRHLVRRRGQEARLRCSPMKGHSHVYWYRQLPEEGLKFMVYLQKENIIDESGMPKERFSAEFPKEGPSILRIQQVVRGDSAAYFCASSPGTGVSGANVLTFGAGSRLTVL.

The rearrangement joins TRBV10-3 to TRBJ1-2; D ambiguous. The CDR3 has 14 amino acids. The V gene's germline CDR1 is ENHRY and CDR2 SYGVKD. The germline V and J ends were trimmed by 4 bases and 4 bases, with 13 bases remaining between them. The CDR3 nucleotides read TGTGCCATCAGTGTGGGCCCTAACCTCTATGGCTACACCTTC. This codes for CAISVGPNLYGYTF.

The chain carries TRBV19 and TRBJ1-2; 8 bases match TRBD1. V lost 5 bases, J lost 7 bases, and 12 bases stayed unmatched. The CDR3 length is 15 residues. CDR1 LNHDA and CDR2 SQIVND come from the germline V gene (reference sequence). Here the CDR3 DNA reads TGTGCCAGTAGTCCCTGGACAGGGTCTTCTGGTGGCTACACCTTC. Amino acid sequence: CASSPWTGSSGGYTF.

The chain uses TRBV5-4 and TRBJ2-6; 8 bases fit TRBD1. This CDR3 has 18 residues. V gave up 4 bases and J gave up 3 bases; unmatched junction bases: 12. Germline V gene lookup returns CDR1 SGHNT and CDR2 YYREEE (reference sequence). CDR3 sequence (DNA): TGTGCCAGCAGCCTCTCCACAGGGGGTGGATTTGGGGCCAACGTCCTGACTTTC. Translation gives CASSLSTGGGFGANVLTF.

J is TRBJ1-1 and V is TRBV9; 7 positions match TRBD1. Germline CDR1 reads SGDLS; CDR2 reads YYNGEE. The CDR3 covers 15 residues. Trimming took 4 bases from V and 3 from J; bases not matched to a gene: 9. The CDR3 is CASSPGRGPDTEAFF. DNA for the CDR3: TGTGCCAGCAGCCCAGGGAGGGGGCCGGACACTGAAGCTTTCTTT.

The chain couples TRBV7-9 to TRBJ2-3; 7 nucleotides align to TRBD1. Trimming cost V 3 bases and J 5 bases; bases outside gene matches: 5. The CDR3 is 14 amino acids. Germline V gene sequence: CDR1 SEHNR, CDR2 FQNEAQ (reference sequence). The CDR3 here is CASSLVSGGDTQYF. In DNA form, the CDR3 reads TGTGCCAGCAGCTTGGTCTCAGGGGGAGATACGCAGTATTTT. The whole variable domain, filled in from reference TRBV7-9 and TRBJ2-3, reads DTGVSQNPRHKITKRGQNVTFRCDPISEHNRLYWYRQTLGQGPEFLTYFQNEAQLEKSRLLSDRFSAERPKGSFSTLEIQRTEQGDSAMYLCASSLVSGGDTQYFGPGTRLTVL.

The rearrangement joins TRBV6-5 to TRBJ2-1; TRBD2 might be the D (8 bases). The germline CDR1 and CDR2 sequences are MNHEY and SVGAGI. CDR3 length equals 14 residues. V was pared by 6 bases and J by 9 bases, with 18 bases between. The CDR3 DNA reads as TGTGCCAGCAGCCTCGGACTAGCAGGGGGTGAGCAGTTCTTC. This codes for CASSLGLAGGEQFF.

J is TRBJ2-7 and V is TRBV6-2 or TRBV6-3; 9 positions agree with TRBD2. The CDR3 is 15 residues long. The germline V gene has CDR1 MNHEY and CDR2 SVGEGT. J was trimmed by 6 bases and V by 0 bases; bases with no gene match: 6. CDR3 loop: CASSYSAGGPSEQYF. CDR3 coding DNA: TGTGCCAGCAGTTACTCGGCGGGAGGGCCTTCCGAGCAGTACTTC.

This clone was recorded once. The chain links TRBV18 to TRBJ2-1, with TRBD1 matching 10 bases. This CDR3 region has 15 residues. V shed 3 bases and J 9 bases; nucleotides not matched to a gene: 8. Germline V CDR1 and CDR2: KGHSH, LQKENI. CDR3 DNA: TGTGCCAGCTCACCCACCGGACAGGGGGGTGGTGAGCAGTTCTTC. It codes for CASSPTGQGGGEQFF. Together with reference TRBV18 and TRBJ2-1, the CDR3 gives the full variable domain: NAGVMQNPRHLVRRRGQEARLRCSPMKGHSHVYWYRQLPEEGLKFMVYLQKENIIDESGMPKERFSAEFPKEGPSILRIQQVVRGDSAAYFCASSPTGQGGGEQFFGPGTRLTVL.